This entry features one T cell receptor beta chain sequence. The sample belongs to a study of blood T cell repertoires in COVID-19. The CDR3 loop spans 15 amino acids. The trim removed 4 bases at V and 6 bases at J, leaving 6 bases unmatched. Germline V gene sequence: CDR1 MNHEY, CDR2 SVGAGI. Some clones are missing from TCRdb's copy, which holds only in-frame ones; the method was immunoSEQ multiplex PCR. The sample has some 200,000 clones, about 82% seen once. The sequence was obtained from a woman in her 70s with COVID-19, enrolled during active disease. The sequenced material came from peripheral blood. The rearrangement joins TRBV6-5 to TRBJ2-1, with 10 bases aligning to TRBD2. CDR3 loop: CASSSAGGPFNEQFF. In nucleotides, the CDR3 is TGTGCCAGCAGTTCAGCGGGGGGGCCTTTCAATGAGCAGTTCTTC.